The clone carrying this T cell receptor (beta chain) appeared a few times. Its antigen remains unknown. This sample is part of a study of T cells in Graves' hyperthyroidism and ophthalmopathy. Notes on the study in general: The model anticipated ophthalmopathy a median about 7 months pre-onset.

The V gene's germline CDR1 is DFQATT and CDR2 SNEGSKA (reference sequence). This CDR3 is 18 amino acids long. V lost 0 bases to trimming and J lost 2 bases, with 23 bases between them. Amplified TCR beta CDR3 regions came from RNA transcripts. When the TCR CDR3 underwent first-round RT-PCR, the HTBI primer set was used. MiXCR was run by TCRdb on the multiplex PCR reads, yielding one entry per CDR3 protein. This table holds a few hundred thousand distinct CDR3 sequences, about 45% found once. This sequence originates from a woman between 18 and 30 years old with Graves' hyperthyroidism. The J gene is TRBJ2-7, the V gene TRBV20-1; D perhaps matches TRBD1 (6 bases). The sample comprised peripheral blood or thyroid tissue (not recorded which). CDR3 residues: CSARDPYRAGVSPYEQYF. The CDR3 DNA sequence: TGCAGTGCTAGAGACCCATATCGGGCAGGGGTTTCTCCCTACGAGCAGTACTTC.